These T cell receptor beta chains were read from a single sample in a study of T cell repertoires in cytomegalovirus infection. Via MiXCR, TCRdb re-called the reads, giving one row per CDR3 protein. The data contain fewer than 80,000 distinct CDR3 sequences, 3.5% to 4.5% of them singletons. The sequenced sample was PBMCs. Receptors originate from a human donor in good health (CMV status not recorded). Some clones in this sample may be carry-over from other donors' samples. CDR3s include the opening cysteine and the closing phenylalanine or tryptophan. The D gene is left open where the match is weak. Clone size is shown for a subset of rows, as once, few, many or a class of expanded clone.

.	TRBJ1-6	TRBV19	many	TGTGCCAGTAGAGTTACAAGCCTTAATTCACCCCTCCACTTT	CASRVTSLNSPLHF
TRBD1	TRBJ1-2	TRBV28	many	TGTGCCAGCAGTCTACCCGGGACAGGGCACGGCTACACCTTC	CASSLPGTGHGYTF
TRBD1	TRBJ1-2	TRBV19	medium-sized	TGTGCCAGTAGTTGGACAGGGGGCGCGCGACGTGGCTACACCTTC	CASSWTGGARRGYTF
TRBD2	TRBJ2-2	TRBV7-2	many	TGTGCCAGCAGCTTAGTCCCGCCTAGCGGGGGCACCGGGGAGCTGTTTTTT	CASSLVPPSGGTGELFF
TRBD1	TRBJ2-1	TRBV12-3/TRBV12-4	many	TGTGCCAGCAGTGAACAGGGGGTCTCTAGGATGAATGAGCAGTTCTTC	CASSEQGVSRMNEQFF
.	TRBJ2-1	TRBV20-1	many	TGCAGTGCGACGGAGGGGAGAAGGATCGCTGGTGAGCAGTTCTTC	CSATEGRRIAGEQFF
.	TRBJ1-6	TRBV27	many	TGTGCCAGCAGTATAACTCGTTGGCAGGGAGAACCCAACTATAATTCACCCCTCCACTTT	CASSITRWQGEPNYNSPLHF
.	TRBJ1-2	TRBV12-3/TRBV12-4	many	TGTGCCAGCAGTTACGGAAGGGAAGGTCTCTATGGCTACACCTTC	CASSYGREGLYGYTF
TRBD1	TRBJ1-6	TRBV7-8	many	TGTGCCAGCAGCCCCTTTGGGCAGGGGGAAGGATCACCCCTCCACTTT	CASSPFGQGEGSPLHF
.	TRBJ1-5	TRBV7-2	many	TGTGCCAGCAGCTTAGACCTGAATAGCAATCAGCCCCAGCATTTT	CASSLDLNSNQPQHF
TRBD2	TRBJ2-7	TRBV7-1	many	TGTGCCAGCAGCTCCCAGACTAGCGGGGGACCGCACTTC	CASSSQTSGGPHF
.	TRBJ2-1	TRBV9	many	TGTGCCAGCAGCGTAGATTTAGGGCGGGGGCGCTCCTACAATGAGCAGTTCTTC	CASSVDLGRGRSYNEQFF
.	TRBJ1-1	TRBV7-8	many	TGTGCCAGCAGCGCAAGGCGGACTTCCCGAAACACTGAAGCTTTCTTT	CASSARRTSRNTEAFF
TRBD1	TRBJ1-4	TRBV19	many	TGTGCAAGCCGACAGGGGAATGAAAAACTGTTTTTT	CASRQGNEKLFF
TRBD2	TRBJ2-3	TRBV20-1	many	TGCAGTGCTAGAGATCAAGCGGGGCTCACAGATACGCAGTATTTT	CSARDQAGLTDTQYF
.	TRBJ1-1	TRBV7-2	many	TGTGCCAGCAGCACCCATGATCAATCTAGTGAAGCTTTCTTT	CASSTHDQSSEAFF
.	TRBJ1-1	TRBV29-1	many	TGCAGCGTTGAAGATCAGGAGAACACTGAAGCTTTCTTT	CSVEDQENTEAFF
.	TRBJ2-3	TRBV5-1	.	TGCGCCAGCAGCTTGGGAGGGAGGACAGATACGCCGTATTTT	CASSLGGRTDTPYF
TRBD1	TRBJ1-1	TRBV6-5	many	TGTGCCAGCAGTTACGGGGACAGAATTGAAGCTTTCTTT	CASSYGDRIEAFF
.	TRBJ1-2	TRBV12-3/TRBV12-4	.	TGTGCCATCCCTATGTGGGGGCTTTATGGGTATGGCTACACCTTC	CAIPMWGLYGYGYTF
.	TRBJ1-1	TRBV28	many	TGTGCCAGCAGCCTACCTGAAAGGCCGAACACTGAAGCTTTCTTT	CASSLPERPNTEAFF
.	TRBJ1-2	TRBV7-8	many	TGTGCCAGCAGCTTAGGACAGGCCAACTATGGCTACACCTTC	CASSLGQANYGYTF
.	TRBJ1-1	TRBV19	many	TGTGCCAGTAGTATAAGGTACACTGAAGCTTTCTTT	CASSIRYTEAFF
.	TRBJ2-7	TRBV2	many	TGTGCCAGCACCCGGGACTTCTCCTACGAGCAGTACTTC	CASTRDFSYEQYF
.	TRBJ2-3	TRBV5-8	many	TGTGCCAGCAGCTCAGGACAGCGAACTAGCACAGATACGCAGTATTTT	CASSSGQRTSTDTQYF
.	TRBJ1-2	TRBV28	many	TGTGCCAGCAGGGACCGTTATGGCTACACCTTC	CASRDRYGYTF
TRBD1	TRBJ1-6	TRBV19	.	TGTGCCAGTAGTAGACAGGGGGCAAGAAATCCACCCCTCCACTTT	CASSRQGARNPPLHF
.	TRBJ1-2	TRBV7-2	many	TGTGCCAGCAGCTTAACGACAGGACTTTATGGCTACACCTTC	CASSLTTGLYGYTF
.	TRBJ1-5	TRBV15	many	TGTGCCACCAGCAGAGATCTATCTCCCCAGCAGCCCCAGCATTTT	CATSRDLSPQQPQHF
TRBD1	TRBJ1-5	TRBV27	many	TGTGCCAGCAGTCGGACAGGGAGGAGCGGACAGCCCCAGCATTTT	CASSRTGRSGQPQHF